The 5 T cell receptor beta chains reported below all come from one sample, sequenced in a study of glioma-infiltrating T cells. The iRepertoire nested amplicon-rescue multiplex PCR amplified TCR alpha and beta CDR3s from RNA. One entry per CDR3 protein results from TCRdb running MiXCR on the multiplex PCR reads. The sample includes over 140,000 distinct CDR3 sequences, approximately 40% of them seen just once. The sequenced sample was glioma tissue, nonneoplastic brain tissue, or PBMCs (not recorded which). These receptors were taken from a human donor with low-grade glioma or glioblastoma, undergoing nonglioma brain surgery, or in good health (not recorded which).

This clonotype came up once. One end of the junction varies from germline; a read error may be responsible. The chain carries TRBV6-2 or TRBV6-3 and TRBJ2-1, with a tentative D call TRBD1 (6 bases). CDR3 length: 16 amino acids. CDR1 and CDR2 from the germline V gene are MNHEY and SVGEGT. CDR3 residues: CAGSGLRTETYNEQFF. CDR3 DNA: TGTGCCGGCAGTGGATTACGGACAGAGACATACAATGAGCAGTTCTTC.

Points on this clonotype: The CDR3 end shows no conserved phenylalanine or tryptophan, and so a read error is likely. J is TRBJ1-5 and V is TRBV20-1, with D unclear. Trimming took 5 bases from V and 7 from J, leaving 18 bases between them. The CDR3 covers 14 residues. Germline V gene data show CDR1 as DFQATT and CDR2 as SNEGSKA (reference sequence). CDR3: CSASPPGEGQPQHS. The DNA for the CDR3 is TGCAGTGCTTCTCCTCCAGGAGAAGGACAGCCCCAGCATTCT.

Concerning this clonotype: Germline is not matched at one junction end, which may reflect a read error. The V gene is TRBV6-2 or TRBV6-3, the J gene TRBJ2-3; tentative D call: TRBD2 (6 bases). The CDR3 totals 16 residues. Germline values: CDR1 MNHEY, CDR2 SVGEGT. The DNA of the CDR3 is TGTGCCTGCAGTTACCCCCGCCTGACTAGGGCAGATACGCGGTATTTT. Protein sequence: CACSYPRLTRADTRYF.

The rearrangement joins TRBV20-1 to TRBJ2-7; TRBD2 aligns across 10 bases. The end of the DNA aligns better with TRBJ2-1, so the J call may be wrong. Germline CDR1 reads DFQATT; CDR2 reads SNEGSKA (reference sequence). CDR3 size: 15 residues. In nucleotides, the CDR3 is TGCAGTGCTAGGTCAACTAGCGGGGCCAACAATGAGCAGTTCTTC. It is translated as CSARSTSGANNEQFF.

A few counts support this clonotype. The CDR3 region has the DNA TGTGCCAGCTCGGGACAATTGAACACTGAAGCTTTCTTT. Its translation is CASSGQLNTEAFF. This chain joins TRBV18 and TRBJ1-1; maybe TRBD1 (6 bases). Deletions cut 6 bases from V and 0 bases from J, with 8 bases between. CDR3 size: 13 residues. Germline values: CDR1 KGHSH, CDR2 LQKENI. The full variable domain, rest sourced from reference TRBV18 and TRBJ1-1, is NAGVMQNPRHLVRRRGQEARLRCSPMKGHSHVYWYRQLPEEGLKFMVYLQKENIIDESGMPKERFSAEFPKEGPSILRIQQVVRGDSAAYFCASSGQLNTEAFFGQGTRLTVV.